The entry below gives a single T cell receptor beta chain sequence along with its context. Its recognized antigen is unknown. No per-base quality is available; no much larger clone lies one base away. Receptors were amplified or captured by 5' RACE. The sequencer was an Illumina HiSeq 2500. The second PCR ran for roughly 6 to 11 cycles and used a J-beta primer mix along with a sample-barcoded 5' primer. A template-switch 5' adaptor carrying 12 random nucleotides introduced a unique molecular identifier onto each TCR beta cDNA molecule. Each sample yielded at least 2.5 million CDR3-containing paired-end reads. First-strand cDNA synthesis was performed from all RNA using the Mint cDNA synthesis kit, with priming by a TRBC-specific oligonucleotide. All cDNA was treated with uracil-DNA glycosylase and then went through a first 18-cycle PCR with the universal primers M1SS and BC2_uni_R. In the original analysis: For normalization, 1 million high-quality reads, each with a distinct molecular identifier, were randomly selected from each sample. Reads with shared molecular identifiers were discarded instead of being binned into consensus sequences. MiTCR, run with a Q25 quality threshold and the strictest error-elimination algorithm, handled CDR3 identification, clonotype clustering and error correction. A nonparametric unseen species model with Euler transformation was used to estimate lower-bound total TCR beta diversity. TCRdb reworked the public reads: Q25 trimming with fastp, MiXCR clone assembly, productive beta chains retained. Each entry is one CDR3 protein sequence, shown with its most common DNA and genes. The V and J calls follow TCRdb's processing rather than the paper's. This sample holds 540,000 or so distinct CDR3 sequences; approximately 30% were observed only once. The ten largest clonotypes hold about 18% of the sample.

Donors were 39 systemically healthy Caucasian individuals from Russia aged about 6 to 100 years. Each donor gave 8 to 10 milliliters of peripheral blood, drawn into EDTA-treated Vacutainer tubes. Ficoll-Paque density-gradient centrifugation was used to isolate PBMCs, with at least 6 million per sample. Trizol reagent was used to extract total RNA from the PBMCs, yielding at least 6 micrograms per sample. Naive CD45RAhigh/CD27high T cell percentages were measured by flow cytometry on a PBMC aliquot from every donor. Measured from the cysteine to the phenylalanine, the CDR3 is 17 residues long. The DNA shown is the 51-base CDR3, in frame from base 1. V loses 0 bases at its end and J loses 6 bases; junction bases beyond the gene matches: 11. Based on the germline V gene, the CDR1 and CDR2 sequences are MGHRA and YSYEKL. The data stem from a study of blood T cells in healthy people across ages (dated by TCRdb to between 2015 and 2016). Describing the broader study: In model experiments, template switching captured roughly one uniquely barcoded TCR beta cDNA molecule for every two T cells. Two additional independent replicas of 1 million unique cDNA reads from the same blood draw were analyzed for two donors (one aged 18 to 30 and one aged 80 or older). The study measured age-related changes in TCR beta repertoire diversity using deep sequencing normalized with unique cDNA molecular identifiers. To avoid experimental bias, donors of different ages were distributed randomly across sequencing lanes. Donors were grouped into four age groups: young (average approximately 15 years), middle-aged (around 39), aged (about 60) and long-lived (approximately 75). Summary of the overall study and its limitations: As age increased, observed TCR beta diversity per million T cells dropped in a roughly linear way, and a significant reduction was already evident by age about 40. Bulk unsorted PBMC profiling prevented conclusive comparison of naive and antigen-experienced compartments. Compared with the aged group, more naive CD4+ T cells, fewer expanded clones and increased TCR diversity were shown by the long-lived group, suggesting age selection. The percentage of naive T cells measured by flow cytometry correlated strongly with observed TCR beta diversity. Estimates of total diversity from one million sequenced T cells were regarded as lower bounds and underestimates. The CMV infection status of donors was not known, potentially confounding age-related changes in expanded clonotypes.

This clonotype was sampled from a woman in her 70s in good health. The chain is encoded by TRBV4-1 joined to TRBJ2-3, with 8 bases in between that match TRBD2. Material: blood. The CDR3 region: CASSQDGFGGAPDTQYF. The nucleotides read TGCGCCAGCAGCCAAGATGGGTTCGGGGGGGCTCCGGATACGCAGTATTTT.